A selection of T cell receptor beta chains follows, all from one sample in a study of beta chain features in type 1 diabetes. TCRdb's copy holds only in-frame clones and misses some; the assay was immunoSEQ multiplex PCR. This table has some 44,000 clones, approximately 51% appearing once. The sample consisted of stem cell memory CD4+ T cells from blood. Receptors originate from a woman in her twenties or thirties in good health. Each CDR3 is given with its conserved first and last residue. A D gene is named only where the DNA matches it firmly. Size tells how often a clone was seen (once, few, many) or the class of an expanded clone, and some rows leave it out.

>TRBD2|TRBJ2-2|NA|TRBV6-5
CASSWDVGGAGELFF
TGTGCCAGCAGTTGGGACGTGGGAGGGGCCGGGGAGCTGTTTTTT
>TRBD2|TRBJ2-6|NA|TRBV18
CASSPRASGSTGANVLTF
TGTGCCAGCTCACCAAGGGCTAGCGGAAGCACCGGGGCCAACGTCCTGACTTTC
>TRBD1|TRBJ2-7|NA|TRBV18
CASSPKDRGSAEQYF
TGTGCCAGCTCACCCAAGGACAGGGGAAGCGCCGAGCAGTACTTC
>TRBD2|TRBJ2-1|few|TRBV7-2
CASSFLAGDYSYNEQFF
TGTGCCAGCAGCTTTCTAGCGGGAGACTACTCCTACAATGAGCAGTTCTTC
>NA|TRBJ1-1|once|TRBV4-3
CASSQGGGYTEAFF
TGCGCCAGCAGCCAAGGGGGAGGGTACACTGAAGCTTTCTTT
>NA|TRBJ2-7|NA|TRBV29-1
CSVTRGSSRQSYEQYF
TGCAGCGTTACCCGGGGGTCTTCGAGGCAGTCCTACGAGCAGTACTTC
>TRBD2|TRBJ2-1|NA|TRBV5-6
CASSPPRTSLNEQFF
TGTGCCAGCAGCCCTCCCCGGACTAGTCTCAATGAGCAGTTCTTC
>NA|TRBJ2-6|NA|TRBV18
CASLSGANVLTF
TGTGCCAGCCTATCTGGGGCCAACGTCCTGACTTTC
>NA|TRBJ1-4|NA|TRBV18
CASSSDRTNEKLFF
TGTGCCAGCTCATCCGACAGGACTAATGAAAAACTGTTTTTT
>NA|TRBJ1-1|NA|TRBV5-1
CASRQNMNTEAFF
TGCGCCAGCAGACAGAACATGAACACTGAAGCTTTCTTT
>NA|TRBJ2-3|few|TRBV5-6
CASSFLPGTDTQYF
TGTGCCAGCAGCTTTTTACCCGGGACAGATACGCAGTATTTT
>NA|TRBJ2-1|NA|TRBV7-3
CASSIPGLYNEQFF
TGTGCCAGCAGCATCCCGGGACTTTACAATGAGCAGTTCTTC
>TRBD2|TRBJ2-7|few|TRBV2
CASTLGTSGTGEQYF
TGTGCCAGCACATTAGGGACTAGCGGGACTGGAGAGCAGTACTTC
>NA|TRBJ1-1|NA|TRBV12-5
CASGFSTGRLVAFF
TGTGCTAGTGGTTTCAGTACAGGGCGCCTGGTTGCTTTCTTT
>TRBD2|TRBJ2-1|NA|TRBV11-3
CASSRGGIAREWDNEQFF
TGTGCCAGCAGCCGGGGGGGGATTGCTCGGGAGTGGGACAATGAGCAGTTCTTC
>NA|TRBJ2-1|few|TRBV7-9
CASSLFGEVYNEQFF
TGTGCCAGCAGCTTATTCGGTGAAGTCTACAATGAGCAGTTCTTC
>NA|TRBJ1-1|NA|TRBV13
CASSRHREAFF
TGTGCCAGCAGCCGACATAGGGAGGCTTTCTTT
>NA|TRBJ2-1|NA|TRBV10-3
CAISELADNEQFF
TGTGCCATCAGTGAGTTAGCGGACAATGAGCAGTTCTTC
>TRBD1|TRBJ2-7|NA|TRBV28
CASSLYYRDRNFEQYF
TGTGCCAGCAGTTTATACTACCGGGACAGGAACTTCGAGCAGTACTTC
>TRBD2|TRBJ2-1|NA|TRBV5-4
CASSSPGLARKDNEQFF
TGTGCCAGCAGCTCACCGGGACTAGCGAGAAAGGACAATGAGCAGTTCTTC
>NA|TRBJ2-1|NA|TRBV20-1
CSAIPGGEQFF
TGCAGTGCTATTCCAGGAGGTGAGCAGTTCTTC
>NA|TRBJ2-7|NA|TRBV7-2
CASSLRRRGDPYEQYF
TGTGCCAGCAGCTTAAGGCGTAGGGGCGATCCCTACGAGCAGTACTTC
>TRBD2|TRBJ2-7|once|TRBV7-8
CASSFRGRAYEQYF
TGTGCCAGCAGCTTTCGCGGGAGGGCCTACGAGCAGTACTTC
>TRBD1|TRBJ2-7|NA|TRBV12-5
CASGLWDSTLSSYEQYF
TGTGCTAGTGGTTTGTGGGACAGTACCCTGAGCTCCTACGAGCAGTACTTC
>NA|TRBJ2-1|NA|TRBV19
CASSIRGPLHSYNELFF
TGTGCCAGTAGTATACGCGGCCCCCTCCACTCCTACAATGAGCTGTTCTTC
>NA|TRBJ2-7|few|TRBV5-6
CASSLYYEQYF
TGTGCCAGCAGCTTGTATTACGAGCAGTACTTC